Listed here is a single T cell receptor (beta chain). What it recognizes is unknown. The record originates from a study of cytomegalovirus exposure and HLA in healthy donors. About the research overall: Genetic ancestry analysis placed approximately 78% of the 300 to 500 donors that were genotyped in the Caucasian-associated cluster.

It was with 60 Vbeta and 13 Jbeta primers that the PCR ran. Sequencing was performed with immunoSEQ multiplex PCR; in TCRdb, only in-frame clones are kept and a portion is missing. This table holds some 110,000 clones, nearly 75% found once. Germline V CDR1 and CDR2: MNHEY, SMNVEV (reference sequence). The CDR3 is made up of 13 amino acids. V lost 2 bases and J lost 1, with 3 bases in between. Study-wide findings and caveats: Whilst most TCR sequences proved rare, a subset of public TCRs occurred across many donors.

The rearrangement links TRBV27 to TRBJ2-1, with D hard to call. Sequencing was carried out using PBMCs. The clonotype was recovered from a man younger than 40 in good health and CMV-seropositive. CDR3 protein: CASSLPSYNEQFF. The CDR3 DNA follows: TGTGCCAGCAGTTTACCGTCCTACAATGAGCAGTTCTTC.